Below are 14 T cell receptor beta chains sequenced from a single sample in a study of cytomegalovirus exposure and HLA in healthy donors. PCR amplification relied on 60 Vbeta primers (plus 13 Jbeta primers). Method: immunoSEQ multiplex PCR; TCRdb's copy keeps in-frame clones and lacks some. The data hold approximately 150,000 clones, with around 80% observed a single time. Input material: PBMCs. The receptors derive from a woman aged 40 to 49 in good health and CMV-seronegative.

The CDR3, as DNA: TGCGCCAGCAGCCCACGGGCCCGAGGGAGCACCATATATTTT. This gives the protein CASSPRARGSTIYF. This sequence joins TRBV4-3 and TRBJ1-3; no firm D call. The length of the CDR3 is 14 residues. Deletions cut 4 bases from V and 9 bases from J, with 16 bases between. Looked up from germline, CDR1 is LGHNA and CDR2 is YSLEER.

The gene calls are TRBV5-4 and TRBJ1-4, with D maybe TRBD1 (6 bases). Germline lookup yields CDR1 SGHNT and CDR2 YYREEE (reference sequence). This CDR3 contains 14 residues. The ends were cut back, 2 bases at V and 8 bases at J, with 13 bases in the middle. CDR3 DNA: TGTGCCAGCAGCTTAGCAGGGGTGAGGGAAAAACTGTTTTTT. This sequence encodes CASSLAGVREKLFF.

This clone was observed once. The chain couples TRBV7-8 to TRBJ1-1; 9 bases align to TRBD1. Germline CDR1 SGHVS, CDR2 FQNEAQ. V shed 5 bases, J shed 4 bases, and the junction held 8 bases outside the gene matches. This CDR3 has 15 amino acids. Written as DNA, the CDR3 is TGTGCCAGCAGCCTCGCACAGGGGGCGAGCACTGAAGCTTTCTTT. Amino acid sequence: CASSLAQGASTEAFF.

This clone has just a few counts. The gene calls are TRBV5-5 and TRBJ1-3; no reliable D call. The CDR3 contains 15 residues. Germline-derived CDR1 and CDR2 are SGHKS and YYEKEE (reference sequence). Trimming left V 0 bases short and J 0 bases short, with 7 bases between. The CDR3 nucleotides are TGTGCCAGCAGCTTGGTCCTCAGCTCTGGAAACACCATATATTTT. The encoded protein is CASSLVLSSGNTIYF.

This rearrangement joins TRBV29-1 to TRBJ2-1; tentatively, D is TRBD2 (5 bases). The CDR3 sequence is 12 residues long. Per the germline V gene, CDR1 is SQVTM and CDR2 is ANQGSEA. Trimming removed 8 bases at V and 9 bases at J, with 17 bases between. The CDR3 is CSPSRAGGEQFF. CDR3 sequence (DNA): TGCAGCCCATCCCGGGCGGGTGGTGAGCAGTTCTTC.

The V and J genes are TRBV11-1 and TRBJ2-2, with 12 positions matching TRBD1. Germline loops: CDR1 SGHAT, CDR2 FQDESV (reference sequence). This CDR3 region has 17 residues. Germline trimming cut 5 bases from V and 4 bases from J; bases unmatched to any gene: 8. The CDR3 sequence is CASSKGQGAIVTGELFF. Written as DNA, the CDR3 is TGTGCCAGCAGCAAGGGACAGGGGGCAATAGTCACCGGGGAGCTGTTTTTT. The full variable domain, rest sourced from reference TRBV11-1 and TRBJ2-2, is EAEVAQSPRYKITEKSQAVAFWCDPISGHATLYWYRQILGQGPELLVQFQDESVVDDSQLPKDRFSAERLKGVDSTLKIQPAELGDSAMYLCASSKGQGAIVTGELFFGEGSRLTVL.

The chain is built from TRBV10-3 and TRBJ2-5; 7 nucleotides align to TRBD1. V trimming: 5 bases; J trimming: 9 bases; junction bases outside the gene matches: 9. The germline CDR1 and CDR2 sequences are ENHRY and SYGVKD. This CDR3 spans 13 amino acids. In DNA, the CDR3 is TGTGCCATCAGTTACGACAGGGTAAATCCCCAGTACTTC. This translates into CAISYDRVNPQYF.

V and J are TRBV30 and TRBJ2-5; TRBD2 agrees at 14 bases. The CDR3 is 17 residues long. The J segment lost 2 bases and the V segment lost 2 bases, leaving 7 bases of the junction unmatched. Germline V gives CDR1 GTSNPN, CDR2 SVGIG (reference sequence). CDR3 DNA: TGTGCCTGGAGTTTTTCCTGGACTAGCGGGGGGCAAGAGACCCAGTACTTC. Translated, it gives CAWSFSWTSGGQETQYF.

The chain is built from TRBV9 and TRBJ2-1; D is undetermined. Trimming pared 2 bases from V and 5 bases from J, leaving 14 bases between. Per the germline V gene, CDR1 is SGDLS and CDR2 is YYNGEE. The CDR3 has 15 residues. DNA of the CDR3: TGTGCCAGCAGCGTCGCCGGTCAAGCGCACAATGAGCAGTTCTTC. The encoded protein is CASSVAGQAHNEQFF.

The CDR3 nucleotides read TGTGCCTGGAGTGAGTGGATTGGGGGGGGCGCAGAGGATTCACCCCTCCACTTT. Protein sequence: CAWSEWIGGGAEDSPLHF. The rearrangement uses TRBV30 and TRBJ1-6; weak D call: TRBD1 (6 bases). This CDR3 contains 18 residues. Per germline, CDR1 GTSNPN and CDR2 SVGIG (reference sequence). V gave up 1 base and J gave up 8 bases, with 24 bases separating them.

The J gene is TRBJ1-1, the V gene TRBV7-3; TRBD1 agrees at 9 bases. The CDR3 extends over 13 amino acids. V dropped 5 bases and J dropped 9; count of bases not matched to a gene: 7. Looked up from germline, CDR1 is SGHTA and CDR2 is FQGTGA. The CDR3 loop is CASSRTGGWKAFF. The CDR3 DNA sequence: TGTGCCAGCAGCCGAACAGGGGGCTGGAAAGCTTTCTTT.

A single count supports this clone. The gene calls are TRBV7-3 and TRBJ2-1; no clear D. The CDR3 extends over 14 amino acids. Trimming removed 2 bases at V and 5 bases at J, with 10 bases between. The germline CDR1 and CDR2 sequences are SGHTA and FQGTGA. CDR3 nucleotides: TGTGCCAGCAGCTTAGGGCAGTCCAACAATGAGCAGTTCTTC. Its translation is CASSLGQSNNEQFF. Full variable domain (outside the CDR3, taken from reference TRBV7-3 and TRBJ2-1): GAGVSQTPSNKVTEKGKYVELRCDPISGHTALYWYRQSLGQGPEFLIYFQGTGAADDSGLPNDRFFAVRPEGSVSTLKIQRTERGDSAVYLCASSLGQSNNEQFFGPGTRLTVL.

The chain employs TRBV7-3 and TRBJ1-1, with D tentatively TRBD1 (5 bases). The CDR3 extends over 13 amino acids. V was pared by 5 bases and J by 4 bases, with 11 bases between. Germline assignment: CDR1 SGHTA and CDR2 FQGTGA. CDR3 sequence: CASSIVGGTEAFF. DNA of the CDR3: TGTGCCAGCAGCATCGTGGGGGGCACTGAAGCTTTCTTT.

The chain has TRBV4-1 and TRBJ2-1; TRBD2 aligns across 15 bases. The CDR3 extends over 16 amino acids. Per germline, CDR1 MGHRA and CDR2 YSYEKL. V gave up 8 bases and J gave up 9 bases; unmatched junction bases: 11. The CDR3 region is CASRRLGLAGGGEQFF. The CDR3 bases are TGCGCCAGCCGCCGTCTGGGACTAGCGGGAGGCGGTGAGCAGTTCTTC.